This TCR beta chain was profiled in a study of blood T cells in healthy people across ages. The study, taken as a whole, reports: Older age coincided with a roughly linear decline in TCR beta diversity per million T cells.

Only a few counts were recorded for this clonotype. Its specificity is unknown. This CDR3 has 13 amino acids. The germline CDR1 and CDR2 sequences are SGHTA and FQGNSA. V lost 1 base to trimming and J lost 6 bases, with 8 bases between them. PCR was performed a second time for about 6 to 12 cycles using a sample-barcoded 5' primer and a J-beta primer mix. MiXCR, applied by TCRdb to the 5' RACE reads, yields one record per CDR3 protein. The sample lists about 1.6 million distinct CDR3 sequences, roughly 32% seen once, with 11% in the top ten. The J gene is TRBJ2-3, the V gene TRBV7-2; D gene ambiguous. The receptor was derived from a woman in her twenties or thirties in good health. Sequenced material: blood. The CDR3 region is CASSLGWVDTQYF. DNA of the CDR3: TGTGCCAGCAGCTTAGGGTGGGTGGATACGCAGTATTTT.